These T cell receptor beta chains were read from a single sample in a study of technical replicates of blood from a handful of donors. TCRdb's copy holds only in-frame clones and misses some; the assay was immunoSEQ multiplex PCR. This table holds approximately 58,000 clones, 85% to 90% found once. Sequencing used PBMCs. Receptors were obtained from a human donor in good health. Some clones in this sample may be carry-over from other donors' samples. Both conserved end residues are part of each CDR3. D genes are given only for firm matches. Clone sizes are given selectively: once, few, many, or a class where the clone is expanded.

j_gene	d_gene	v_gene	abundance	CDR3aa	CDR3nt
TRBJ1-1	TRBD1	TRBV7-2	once	CASSPQQGALAFF	TGTGCCAGCAGCCCACAACAGGGGGCGTTAGCTTTCTTT
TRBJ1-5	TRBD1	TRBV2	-	CASSPQGGRGQPQHF	TGTGCCAGCAGTCCACAGGGGGGAAGGGGTCAGCCCCAGCATTTT
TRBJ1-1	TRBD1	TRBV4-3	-	CASSQDVGTVNTEAFF	TGCGCCAGCAGCCAAGATGTCGGGACAGTAAACACTGAAGCTTTCTTT
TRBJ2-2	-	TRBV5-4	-	CASSLASGTSGSGELFF	TGTGCCAGCAGCTTGGCTTCGGGAACTTCGGGATCCGGGGAGCTGTTTTTT
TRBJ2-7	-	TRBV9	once	CASSVDPGERQYF	TGTGCCAGCAGCGTAGACCCGGGAGAGAGGCAGTACTTC
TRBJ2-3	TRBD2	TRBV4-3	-	CASSPGRVRGDTQYF	TGCGCCAGCAGCCCCGGGAGGGTAAGGGGGGATACGCAGTATTTT
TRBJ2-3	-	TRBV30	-	CAWSDGLLSTDTQYF	TGTGCCTGGAGTGACGGACTCCTATCTACAGATACGCAGTATTTT
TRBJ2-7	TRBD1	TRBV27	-	CASSFIGQGAGEQYF	TGTGCCAGCAGTTTCATTGGACAGGGGGCGGGGGAGCAGTACTTC
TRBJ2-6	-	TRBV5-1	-	CASSLEGAGANVLTF	TGCGCCAGCAGCTTGGAGGGGGCTGGGGCCAACGTCCTGACTTTC
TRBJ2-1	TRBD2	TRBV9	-	CASSVGGSIAEQFF	TGTGCCAGCAGCGTAGGCGGGAGTATTGCTGAGCAGTTCTTC
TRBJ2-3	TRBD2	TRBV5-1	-	CASSPGLAGAYTQYF	TGCGCCAGCAGCCCGGGACTAGCGGGAGCGTATACGCAGTATTTT